These 32 T cell receptor beta chains were sequenced from one sample in a study of T cell changes during pregnancy in multiple sclerosis. Sequenced by immunoSEQ multiplex PCR; TCRdb stores in-frame clones only, minus some. The sample holds 70,000 to 80,000 clones, roughly 94% seen once. The sample here was peripheral blood, taken in the third trimester of pregnancy. The source is a female donor with multiple sclerosis, enrolled in a pregnancy study.

This sequence joins TRBV7-2 and TRBJ1-6, with TRBD1 matching 7 bases. The CDR3 is 15 residues long. The V and J ends lost 3 bases and 9 bases, in that order; junction bases with no gene match: 8. Germline V gene sequence: CDR1 SGHTA, CDR2 FQGNSA. CDR3 coding DNA: TGTGCCAGCAGCTTGGGACAGTGGTTAGGTTCACCCCTCCACTTT. It yields the protein CASSLGQWLGSPLHF.

V and J are TRBV7-2 and TRBJ1-1; D is uncertain. V was trimmed by 0 bases and J by 7 bases, leaving 12 bases between them. This CDR3 comprises 14 residues. Germline V CDR1 and CDR2: SGHTA, FQGNSA. DNA for the CDR3: TGTGCCAGCAGCTTAGCTTGGGCAGACGGTGAAGCTTTCTTT. It translates to CASSLAWADGEAFF.

CDR3 nucleotides: TGTGCCAGCAGCTTAGTTCCTACAGCAATAGATAGCAATCAGCCCCAGCATTTT. This encodes CASSLVPTAIDSNQPQHF. This chain links TRBV7-9 with TRBJ1-5; D remains unclear. Trimming took off 1 base at V and 0 bases at J, with 16 bases between the two ends. This CDR3 region has 18 residues. Germline V gene data show CDR1 as SEHNR and CDR2 as FQNEAQ (reference sequence).

The rearrangement links TRBV7-9 to TRBJ1-1; 7 bases map to TRBD1. CDR3 size: 16 residues. Unmatched junction bases numbered 8, after V lost 2 bases and J lost 2 bases. The germline V gene has CDR1 SEHNR and CDR2 FQNEAQ (reference sequence). CDR3 bases: TGTGCCAGCAGCTTAAGACAGGGCCTCAGAAACACTGAAGCTTTCTTT. This gives the protein CASSLRQGLRNTEAFF.

The rearrangement uses TRBV6-5 and TRBJ1-4; no firm D call. The CDR3 has 15 amino acids. Germline lookup yields CDR1 MNHEY and CDR2 SVGAGI. The V end lost 0 bases, the J end lost 7 bases, and 12 bases lay between the germline ends. CDR3 coding DNA: TGTGCCAGCAGTTACTCGACACCGAAGGCTGAAAAACTGTTTTTT. It codes for CASSYSTPKAEKLFF.

V usage is TRBV29-1 and J usage is TRBJ2-4; maybe TRBD2 (6 bases). The CDR3 is 11 residues long. Trimming took off 7 bases at V and 9 bases at J, with 13 bases between the two ends. Germline CDR1 SQVTM, CDR2 ANQGSEA. CDR3 DNA: TGCAGCGGGGACCTCGGGGGCATTCAGTACTTC. The encoded protein is CSGDLGGIQYF.

The CDR3 loop is CASSSQGYDSPLHF. CDR3 coding DNA: TGTGCCAGCAGTTCCCAGGGGTACGATTCACCCCTCCACTTT. The V gene is TRBV6-6, the J gene TRBJ1-6; TRBD1 is a possible D gene (6 bases). The CDR3 runs 14 residues. Germline assignment: CDR1 MNHNY and CDR2 SVGAGI (reference sequence). V dropped 4 bases and J dropped 8 bases, with 12 bases sitting between them.

The genes are TRBV9 and TRBJ1-5, with 7 positions matching TRBD1. The length of the CDR3 is 15 residues. In germline, CDR1 is SGDLS, CDR2 YYNGEE. The V segment lost 4 bases and the J segment 4 bases; nucleotides outside the gene matches: 8. The chain's CDR3 is CASSLGQERNQPQHF. The CDR3 DNA sequence: TGTGCCAGCAGCCTAGGACAGGAACGGAATCAGCCCCAGCATTTT.

The rearrangement joins TRBV7-9 to TRBJ1-1; D gene ambiguous. The V end lost 5 bases, the J end lost 6 bases, and 19 bases lay between the germline ends. The CDR3 is 15 amino acids. In germline, CDR1 is SEHNR, CDR2 FQNEAQ (reference sequence). CDR3 amino acids: CASSPEEVRSAEAFF. CDR3 coding DNA: TGTGCCAGCAGCCCCGAAGAGGTTCGGTCGGCTGAAGCTTTCTTT.

The table lists this clone with a few counts. V and J are TRBV7-2 and TRBJ1-5, with 8 nucleotides matching TRBD1. Losses at the gene ends were 1 base for V and 15 bases for J; bases not matched to a gene: 11. CDR3 size: 14 residues. CDR1 and CDR2 from the germline V gene are SGHTA and FQGNSA. The CDR3 sequence is CASSLEGGQGRMHF. Written as DNA, the CDR3 is TGTGCCAGCAGCTTAGAAGGAGGACAGGGAAGAATGCATTTT.

The chain recombines TRBV4-2 with TRBJ1-1; 8 positions agree with TRBD1. The CDR3 is 18 amino acids. Germline CDR1 LGHNA, CDR2 YNFKEQ. Trimming took 0 bases from V and 6 from J; bases not matched to a gene: 15. The CDR3 loop is CASSQDIRQGLKGAEAFF. CDR3 nucleotide sequence: TGTGCCAGCAGCCAAGATATAAGACAGGGGCTCAAGGGGGCTGAAGCTTTCTTT.

This sequence joins TRBV11-2 and TRBJ2-2; TRBD2 matches 8 bases. Germline-derived CDR1 and CDR2 are SGHAT and FQNNGV. V dropped 5 bases and J dropped 7; count of bases not matched to a gene: 15. The CDR3 contains 17 residues. CDR3 DNA sequence: TGTGCCAGCAGCCTAAGGAATACCGGGACTAGTATCGGGGAGCTGTTTTTT. It encodes CASSLRNTGTSIGELFF.

The genes are TRBV19 and TRBJ1-6, with D possibly being TRBD1 (5 bases). V was trimmed by 7 bases and J by 6 bases, leaving 10 bases between them. The CDR3 is 13 amino acids. CDR1 and CDR2 (germline): LNHDA, SQIVND (reference sequence). The CDR3 sequence: CASIGQGNSPLHF. CDR3 sequence (DNA): TGTGCCAGTATTGGGCAGGGTAATTCACCCCTCCACTTT.

This clone has just one count. The rearrangement uses TRBV6-5 and TRBJ2-3; possibly TRBD2 for D (6 bases). Germline loops: CDR1 MNHEY, CDR2 SVGAGI. V lost 6 bases and J lost 0, with 10 bases in between. This CDR3 has 14 residues. The CDR3 spells CASRGSGSTDTQYF. In DNA form, the CDR3 reads TGTGCCAGCAGAGGTAGCGGTAGCACAGATACGCAGTATTTT.

The V and J genes are TRBV15 and TRBJ2-7; the D gene is possibly TRBD2 (6 bases). The CDR3 is 13 residues long. The V end lost 8 bases, the J end lost 3 bases, and 14 bases lay between the germline ends. Per the germline V gene, CDR1 is LNHNV and CDR2 is YYDKDF (reference sequence). This chain's CDR3 is CATSTGVSYEQYF. CDR3 bases: TGTGCCACCTCGACGGGGGTTAGCTACGAGCAGTACTTC.

The rearrangement uses TRBV6-5 and TRBJ2-3, with a weak D call TRBD2 (5 bases). The CDR3 spans 15 residues. V lost 5 bases to trimming and J lost 1 base, with 13 bases between them. Germline loops: CDR1 MNHEY, CDR2 SVGAGI. The CDR3, as DNA: TGTGCCAGCAGTCCGGAGGAAGGTCGCACAGATACGCAGTATTTT. The encoded protein is CASSPEEGRTDTQYF.

V is TRBV13 and J is TRBJ2-5; the match to TRBD2 covers 13 bases. The J segment lost 3 bases and the V segment lost 4 bases, leaving 2 bases of the junction unmatched. The germline CDR1 and CDR2 sequences are PRHDT and FYEKMQ (reference sequence). This CDR3 has 15 residues. The CDR3 is CASSSGLAGKETQYF. The CDR3 DNA reads as TGTGCCAGCAGCTCGGGACTAGCGGGGAAAGAGACCCAGTACTTC.

The V call is TRBV27, the J call TRBJ1-2, with D hard to call. Trimming removed 3 bases at V and 0 bases at J, with 5 bases between. The CDR3 length is 13 residues. CDR1 is MNHEY and CDR2 is SMNVEV in the germline V gene (reference sequence). Here the CDR3 reads CASSLASNYGYTF. The CDR3, as DNA: TGTGCCAGCAGTTTGGCTTCTAACTATGGCTACACCTTC.

This sequence joins TRBV9 and TRBJ1-1; D not certain. The length of the CDR3 is 14 residues. Germline CDR1 is SGDLS and CDR2 is YYNGEE. Trimming removed 6 bases at V and 3 bases at J, with 15 bases between. In nucleotides, the CDR3 is TGTGCCAGCACCCGCGGCGGCGGATACACTGAAGCTTTCTTT. It encodes CASTRGGGYTEAFF.

The chain's CDR3 is CASSIKRTGNSGNTIYF. The CDR3 DNA reads as TGTGCCAGTAGTATTAAGAGGACAGGTAACTCTGGAAACACCATATATTTT. V is TRBV19 and J is TRBJ1-3; 7 nucleotides line up with TRBD1. V lost 3 bases to trimming and J lost 0 bases; unmatched junction nucleotides: 8. The germline V gene has CDR1 LNHDA and CDR2 SQIVND (reference sequence). The CDR3 has 17 amino acids.

The chain joins TRBV7-2 to TRBJ1-1; the match to TRBD1 covers 7 bases. This CDR3 comprises 13 residues. With 4 bases clipped from V and 5 bases from J, the junction kept 4 bases outside the gene matches. The V gene's germline CDR1 is SGHTA and CDR2 FQGNSA. The CDR3 reads CASSSGGWTEAFF. The CDR3 bases are TGTGCCAGCAGCTCAGGGGGATGGACTGAAGCTTTCTTT.

The V gene is TRBV9, the J gene TRBJ1-1, with D unresolved. The V end was cut by 2 bases, the J end by 1 base, with 12 bases between. CDR1 and CDR2 (germline): SGDLS, YYNGEE. The CDR3 loop spans 15 amino acids. DNA of the CDR3: TGTGCCAGCAGCGTCCAGGCACAGTCGAACACTGAAGCTTTCTTT. Residues: CASSVQAQSNTEAFF.

The DNA for the CDR3 is TGTGCCAGCAGCCTACTCGGACTAGCGGGGCGCCCTAGCACAGATACGCAGTATTTT. Protein sequence: CASSLLGLAGRPSTDTQYF. This sequence joins TRBV7-2 and TRBJ2-3, with TRBD2 matching over 12 bases. The CDR3 covers 19 residues. Germline CDR1 and CDR2: SGHTA and FQGNSA. Trimming removed 5 bases from V and 0 bases from J; junction bases left unmatched: 12.

The chain employs TRBV5-8 and TRBJ1-5; D uncertain. The CDR3 consists of 14 residues. V was trimmed by 1 base and J by 5 bases, leaving 10 bases between them. Germline V gene sequence: CDR1 SGHTS, CDR2 YDEGEE. CDR3 DNA: TGTGCCAGCAGCTTGCGGGTCAGCCATCAGCCCCAGCATTTT. This codes for CASSLRVSHQPQHF.

The chain couples TRBV7-3 to TRBJ2-6, with TRBD2 identical over 7 bases. The CDR3 length is 15 residues. The V gene end was trimmed by 4 bases and the J gene end by 2 bases; junction bases not matched to a gene: 2. Germline assignment: CDR1 SGHTA and CDR2 FQGTGA. In DNA, the CDR3 is TGTGCCAGCAGCTATCGGGGGGCTGGGGCCAACGTCCTGACTTTC. Residues: CASSYRGAGANVLTF. Variable domain in full (rest from reference TRBV7-3 and TRBJ2-6): GAGVSQTPSNKVTEKGKYVELRCDPISGHTALYWYRQSLGQGPEFLIYFQGTGAADDSGLPNDRFFAVRPEGSVSTLKIQRTERGDSAVYLCASSYRGAGANVLTFGAGSRLTVL.

CDR3 nucleotide sequence: TGTGCCAGCAGCTTGGGACAGGGGAGGGAAAAACTGTTTTTT. Amino acid sequence: CASSLGQGREKLFF. The genes are TRBV5-4 and TRBJ1-4, with 8 positions matching TRBD1. The CDR3 is made up of 14 amino acids. From germline, CDR1 is SGHNT and CDR2 YYREEE (reference sequence). V was clipped by 0 bases and J by 8 bases; unmatched bases: 3. Looking up the rest from reference TRBV5-4 and TRBJ1-4 gives the full variable domain: ETGVTQSPTHLIKTRGQQVTLRCSSQSGHNTVSWYQQALGQGPQFIFQYYREEENGRGNFPPRFSGLQFPNYSSELNVNALELDDSALYLCASSLGQGREKLFFGSGTQLSVL.

The chain couples TRBV12-5 to TRBJ2-5; the D gene is possibly TRBD1 (6 bases). Germline lookup yields CDR1 LGHNT and CDR2 FRNRAP. V was shortened by 2 bases and J by 2 bases, with 9 bases between the two germline ends. This CDR3 contains 14 residues. The CDR3 reads CASGLIGQQETQYF. In nucleotides, the CDR3 is TGTGCTAGTGGTTTGATAGGACAGCAAGAGACCCAGTACTTC.

The gene calls are TRBV2 and TRBJ1-2; possible D gene TRBD1, 5 bases. V was shortened by 6 bases and J by 8 bases, with 10 bases between the two germline ends. This CDR3 contains 11 residues. Per the germline V gene, CDR1 is SNHLY and CDR2 is FYNNEI. The CDR3 region is CASRQPGGYTF. The DNA of the CDR3 is TGTGCCAGCAGGCAACCAGGGGGCTACACCTTC.

The chain is built from TRBV19 and TRBJ2-4; D perhaps matches TRBD2 (6 bases). CDR1 is LNHDA and CDR2 is SQIVND in the germline V gene (reference sequence). The length of the CDR3 is 14 residues. Trimming removed 6 bases from V and 1 base from J, with 10 bases in between. CDR3 nucleotides: TGTGCCAGTAGGGAGGGCTTGGCCAAAAACATTCAGTACTTC. This sequence encodes CASREGLAKNIQYF.

The gene calls are TRBV30 and TRBJ2-5, with D hard to call. Germline V lookup: CDR1 GTSNPN, CDR2 SVGIG (reference sequence). V was trimmed by 4 bases and J by 5 bases, leaving 17 bases between them. The CDR3 sequence is 14 residues long. The CDR3 bases are TGTGCCTGGAAGCCAGGCCCGGCCCAGGAGACCCAGTACTTC. Protein: CAWKPGPAQETQYF. Full variable domain (outside the CDR3, taken from reference TRBV30 and TRBJ2-5): SQTIHQWPATLVQPVGSPLSLECTVEGTSNPNLYWYRQAAGRGLQLLFYSVGIGQISSEVPQNLSASRPQDRQFILSSKKLLLSDSGFYLCAWKPGPAQETQYFGPGTRLLVL.

The rearrangement uses TRBV18 and TRBJ2-3; D gene uncertain. Deletions cut 0 bases from V and 6 bases from J, with 7 bases between. Germline values: CDR1 KGHSH, CDR2 LQKENI. The length of the CDR3 is 13 residues. The CDR3 nucleotides read TGTGCCAGCTCACCACCAGCTTCGGATACGCAGTATTTT. Amino acids: CASSPPASDTQYF.

This sequence joins TRBV5-4 and TRBJ2-7, with 9 bases that match TRBD1. Germline V lookup: CDR1 SGHNT, CDR2 YYREEE (reference sequence). The CDR3 extends over 16 amino acids. Trimming took 4 bases from V and 3 from J; bases not matched to a gene: 11. The CDR3 loop reads CASSGKDRGKFYEQYF. The CDR3 nucleotides are TGTGCCAGCAGCGGCAAAGACAGGGGGAAATTCTACGAGCAGTACTTC.